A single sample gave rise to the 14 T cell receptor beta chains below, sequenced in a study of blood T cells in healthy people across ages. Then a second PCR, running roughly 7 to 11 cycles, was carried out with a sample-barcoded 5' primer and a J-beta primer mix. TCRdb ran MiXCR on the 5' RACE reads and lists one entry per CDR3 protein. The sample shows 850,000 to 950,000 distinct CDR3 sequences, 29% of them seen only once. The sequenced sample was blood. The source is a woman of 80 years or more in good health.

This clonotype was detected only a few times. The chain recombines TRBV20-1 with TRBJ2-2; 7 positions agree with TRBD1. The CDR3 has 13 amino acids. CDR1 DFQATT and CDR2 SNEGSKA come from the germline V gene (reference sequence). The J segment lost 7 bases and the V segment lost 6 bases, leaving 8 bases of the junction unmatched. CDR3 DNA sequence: TGCAGTGCCTCAGGGACAGCTCACGGGGAGCTGTTTTTT. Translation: CSASGTAHGELFF.

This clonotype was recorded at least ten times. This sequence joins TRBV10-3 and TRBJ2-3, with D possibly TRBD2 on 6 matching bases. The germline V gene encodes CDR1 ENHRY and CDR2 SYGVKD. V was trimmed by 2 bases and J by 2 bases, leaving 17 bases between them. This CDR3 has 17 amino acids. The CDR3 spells CAISESGRGANTDTQYF. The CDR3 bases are TGTGCCATCAGTGAGAGTGGGCGGGGCGCTAACACAGATACGCAGTATTTT.

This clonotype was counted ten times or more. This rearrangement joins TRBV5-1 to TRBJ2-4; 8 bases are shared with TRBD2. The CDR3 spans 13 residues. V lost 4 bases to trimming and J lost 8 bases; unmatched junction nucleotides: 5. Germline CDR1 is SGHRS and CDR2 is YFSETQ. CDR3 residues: CASSPGGDDIQYF. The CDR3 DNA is TGCGCCAGCAGCCCCGGGGGGGATGACATTCAGTACTTC.

This CDR3 reads CAWSSFYGYTF. The CDR3 DNA follows: TGTGCCTGGAGTTCATTTTATGGCTACACCTTC. The V and J genes are TRBV30 and TRBJ1-2, with no clear D. Germline CDR1 and CDR2: GTSNPN and SVGIG (reference sequence). V shed 2 bases and J shed 5 bases, with 6 bases lying between them. There are 11 residues in the CDR3.

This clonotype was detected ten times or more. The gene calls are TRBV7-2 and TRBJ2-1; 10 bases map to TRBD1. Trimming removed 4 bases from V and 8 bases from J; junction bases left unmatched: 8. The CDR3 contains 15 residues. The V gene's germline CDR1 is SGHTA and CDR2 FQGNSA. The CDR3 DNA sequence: TGTGCCAGCAGCTCCCGGGACAGGGGATCCTATGAGCAGTTCTTC. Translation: CASSSRDRGSYEQFF.

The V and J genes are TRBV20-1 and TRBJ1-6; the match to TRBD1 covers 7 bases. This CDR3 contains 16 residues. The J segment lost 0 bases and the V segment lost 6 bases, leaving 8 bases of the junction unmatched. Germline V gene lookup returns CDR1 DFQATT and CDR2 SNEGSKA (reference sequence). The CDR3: CSARVTGSSYNSPLHF. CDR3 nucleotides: TGCAGTGCCAGGGTGACAGGGAGCTCCTATAATTCACCCCTCCACTTT.

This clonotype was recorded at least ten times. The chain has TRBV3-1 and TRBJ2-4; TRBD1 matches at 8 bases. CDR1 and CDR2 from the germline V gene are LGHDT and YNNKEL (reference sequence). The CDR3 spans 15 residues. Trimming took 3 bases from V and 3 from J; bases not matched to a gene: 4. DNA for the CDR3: TGTGCCAGCAGCCATACAGGGGGTGACAAAAACATTCAGTACTTC. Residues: CASSHTGGDKNIQYF.

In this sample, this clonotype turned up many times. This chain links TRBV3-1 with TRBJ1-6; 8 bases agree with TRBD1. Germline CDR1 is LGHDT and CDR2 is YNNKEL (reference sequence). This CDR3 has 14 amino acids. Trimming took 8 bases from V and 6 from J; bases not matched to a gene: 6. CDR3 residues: CASGDRGSNSPLHF. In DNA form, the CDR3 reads TGTGCCAGCGGCGACAGGGGATCTAATTCACCCCTCCACTTT.

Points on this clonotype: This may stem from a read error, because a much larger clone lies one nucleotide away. CDR3 sequence: CACSPRDRGRDGYTF. The CDR3 DNA sequence: TGTGCCTGCAGCCCCCGGGACAGGGGGCGGGATGGCTACACCTTC. The chain links TRBV5-6 to TRBJ1-2; 12 bases map to TRBD1. The CDR3 consists of 15 residues. In germline, CDR1 is SGHDT, CDR2 YYEEEE.

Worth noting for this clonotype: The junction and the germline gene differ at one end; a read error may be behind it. CDR3 sequence (DNA): TGTGCCAGCAGCAAAGGGGGCGAGGATACGCGGTATTTT. It yields the protein CASSKGGEDTRYF. The rearrangement joins TRBV9 to TRBJ2-3; 7 nucleotides line up with TRBD1. This CDR3 region has 13 residues. CDR1 is SGDLS, CDR2 YYNGEE, per germline.

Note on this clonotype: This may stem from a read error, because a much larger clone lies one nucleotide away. Written as DNA, the CDR3 is TGTGCCACCAGCAGAGATCTCGACCGGAGGATCAATGAGCAGTTCTTC. It codes for CATSRDLDRRINEQFF. The V and J genes are TRBV15 and TRBJ2-1, with D perhaps TRBD2 (5 bases). This CDR3 has 16 residues. CDR1 and CDR2 (germline): LNHNV, YYDKDF (reference sequence). V was pared by 0 bases and J by 6 bases, with 15 bases between.

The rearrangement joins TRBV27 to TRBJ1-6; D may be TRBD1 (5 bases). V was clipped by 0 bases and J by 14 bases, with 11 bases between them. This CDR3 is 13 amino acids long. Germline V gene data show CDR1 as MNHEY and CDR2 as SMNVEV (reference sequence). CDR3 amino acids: CASSLSGALSLHF. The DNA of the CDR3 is TGTGCCAGCAGTTTATCAGGGGCCCTATCCCTCCACTTT.

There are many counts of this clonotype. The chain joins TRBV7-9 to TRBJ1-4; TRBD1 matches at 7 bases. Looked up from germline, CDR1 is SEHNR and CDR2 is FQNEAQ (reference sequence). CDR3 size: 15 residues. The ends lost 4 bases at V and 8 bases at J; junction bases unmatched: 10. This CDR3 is CASSSGDSRGEKLFF. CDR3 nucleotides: TGTGCCAGCAGCTCCGGGGACAGCCGGGGGGAAAAACTGTTTTTT.

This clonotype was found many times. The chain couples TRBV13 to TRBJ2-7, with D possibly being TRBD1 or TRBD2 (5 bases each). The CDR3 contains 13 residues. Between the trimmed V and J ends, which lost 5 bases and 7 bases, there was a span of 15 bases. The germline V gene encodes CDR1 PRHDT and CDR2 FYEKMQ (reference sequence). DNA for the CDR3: TGTGCCAGCAGCGTCGACTACCAGGGAGAGCAGTACTTC. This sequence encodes CASSVDYQGEQYF.